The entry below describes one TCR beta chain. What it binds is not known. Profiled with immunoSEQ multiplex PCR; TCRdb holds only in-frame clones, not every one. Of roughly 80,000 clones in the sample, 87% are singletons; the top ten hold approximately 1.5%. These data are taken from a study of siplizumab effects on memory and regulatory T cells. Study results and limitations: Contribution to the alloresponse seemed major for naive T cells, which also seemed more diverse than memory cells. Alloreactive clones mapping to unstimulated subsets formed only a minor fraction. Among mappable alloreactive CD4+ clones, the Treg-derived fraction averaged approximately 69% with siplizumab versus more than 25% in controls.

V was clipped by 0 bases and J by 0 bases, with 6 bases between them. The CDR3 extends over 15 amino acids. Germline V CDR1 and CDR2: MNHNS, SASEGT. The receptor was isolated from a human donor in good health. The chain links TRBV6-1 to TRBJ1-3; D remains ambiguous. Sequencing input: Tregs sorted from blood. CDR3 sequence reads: CASSEAPDSGNTIYF. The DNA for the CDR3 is TGTGCCAGCAGTGAAGCCCCGGACTCTGGAAACACCATATATTTT.